Below, 29 T cell receptor beta chains from the same sample are listed, as sequenced in a study of T cells in Graves' hyperthyroidism and ophthalmopathy. Amplification of TCR beta CDR3 regions was performed using RNA transcripts as template. TCR CDR3 regions were first amplified by RT-PCR with HTBI primers. TCRdb redid the calling of the multiplex PCR reads with MiXCR, one entry per CDR3 protein. The sample has 600,000 or so distinct CDR3 sequences, 14% seen once. Sequencing was performed on blood. These receptors were taken from a woman aged 18-30 years with Graves' ophthalmopathy.

This clonotype has a handful of counts. J is TRBJ2-1 and V is TRBV19, with TRBD2 matching 10 bases. The ends lost 2 bases at V and 2 bases at J; junction bases unmatched: 15. The germline gives CDR1 LNHDA, CDR2 SQIVND (reference sequence). This CDR3 is built from 20 residues. CDR3 bases: TGTGCCAGTAGTATAAAGGGGCTAGCGGGAGTCAAAGGCCCCTACAATGAGCAGTTCTTC. Its protein product is CASSIKGLAGVKGPYNEQFF.

This clonotype was recorded many times. The V call is TRBV11-2, the J call TRBJ2-2; D not resolved. The V end lost 5 bases, the J end lost 6 bases, and 10 bases lay between the germline ends. In germline, CDR1 is SGHAT, CDR2 FQNNGV. The CDR3 has 13 amino acids. CDR3: CASSLVRAGELFF. The CDR3 DNA reads as TGTGCCAGCAGCCTGGTGAGAGCCGGGGAGCTGTTTTTT.

This clonotype was picked up many times. The rearrangement joins TRBV18 to TRBJ2-1; 10 nucleotides align to TRBD2. This CDR3 has 17 amino acids. CDR1 and CDR2 from the germline V gene are KGHSH and LQKENI. J lost 2 bases, V lost 0 bases, and 4 bases had no gene match. The chain's CDR3 is CASSPPSLAGTYNEQFF. The CDR3 region has the DNA TGTGCCAGCTCACCACCGTCACTAGCGGGAACCTACAATGAGCAGTTCTTC.

This clonotype was observed a few times. The chain employs TRBV20-1 and TRBJ2-5; the match to TRBD2 covers 11 bases. The CDR3 sequence is 16 residues long. The germline V gene has CDR1 DFQATT and CDR2 SNEGSKA (reference sequence). The V and J ends lost 1 base and 5 bases, in that order; junction bases with no gene match: 9. As DNA, the CDR3 is TGCAGTGCTAGAGGGAAACTAGCGGGAGAGTTGGAGACCCAGTACTTC. It is translated as CSARGKLAGELETQYF.

This clonotype was counted between two and nine times. This chain uses TRBV6-1 with TRBJ2-7, with D possibly TRBD2 on 5 matching bases. This CDR3 is 15 amino acids long. V was pared by 8 bases and J by 7 bases, with 24 bases between. From germline, CDR1 is MNHNS and CDR2 SASEGT. The CDR3 DNA reads TGTGCCAGCGCTTCGAACCGGGATCAAAGCGAGGAGCAGTACTTC. Amino acid sequence: CASASNRDQSEEQYF.

The chain employs TRBV7-9 and TRBJ2-6, with TRBD1 identical over 8 bases. The junction had 12 bases not matched to a gene; V was cut back by 5 bases and J by 0 bases. The CDR3 runs to 19 residues. Germline V gene lookup returns CDR1 SEHNR and CDR2 FQNEAQ (reference sequence). The CDR3 sequence: CASSHTDGTGHSGANVLTF. CDR3 nucleotide sequence: TGTGCCAGCAGCCATACCGATGGGACAGGACACTCTGGGGCCAACGTCCTGACTTTC.

The chain joins TRBV7-3 to TRBJ1-6; D is undetermined. This CDR3 region has 13 residues. Trimming removed 4 bases at V and 6 bases at J, with 7 bases between. The germline V gene has CDR1 SGHTA and CDR2 FQGTGA. CDR3 in amino acids: CASSSHGNSPLHF. CDR3 nucleotide sequence: TGTGCCAGCAGCTCACACGGTAATTCACCCCTCCACTTT.

The rearrangement uses TRBV2 and TRBJ2-2, with 8 bases fitting TRBD1. Losses at the gene ends were 7 bases for V and 5 bases for J; bases not matched to a gene: 6. Germline V CDR1 and CDR2: SNHLY, FYNNEI. CDR3 length: 14 amino acids. CDR3 nucleotides: TGTGCCAGCATTAACCGGGACAGGACCGGGGAGCTGTTTTTT. The encoded protein is CASINRDRTGELFF. The full variable domain, completed using reference TRBV2 and TRBJ2-2, is EPEVTQTPSHQVTQMGQEVILRCVPISNHLYFYWYRQILGQKVEFLVSFYNNEISEKSEIFDDQFSVERPDGSNFTLKIRSTKLEDSAMYFCASINRDRTGELFFGEGSRLTVL.

This clonotype was detected many times. The genes are TRBV7-8 and TRBJ1-4; possibly TRBD1 for D (5 bases). The germline gives CDR1 SGHVS, CDR2 FQNEAQ. Trimming removed 4 bases from V and 9 bases from J, with 18 bases in between. The CDR3 has 15 residues. CDR3 in amino acids: CASSSGRLGTQKLFF. The CDR3 nucleotides read TGTGCCAGCAGCTCAGGGCGCCTGGGGACCCAAAAACTGTTTTTT.

DNA of the CDR3: TGCAGTGCTAGAGATATGGACACCAAGAACACCGGGGAGCTGTTTTTT. Encoded protein: CSARDMDTKNTGELFF. J is TRBJ2-2 and V is TRBV20-1, with D perhaps matching TRBD1 (5 bases). Deletions cut 0 bases from V and 1 base from J, with 12 bases between. Germline V CDR1 and CDR2: DFQATT, SNEGSKA (reference sequence). The CDR3 sequence is 16 residues long.

This clonotype came up many times. The chain combines TRBV2 with TRBJ2-3; a weak D match, TRBD2 (5 bases). Germline V lookup: CDR1 SNHLY, CDR2 FYNNEI. The V end lost 7 bases, the J end lost 6 bases, and 20 bases lay between the germline ends. This CDR3 has 15 amino acids. CDR3 nucleotide sequence: TGTGCCAGCACCAGAAAGACGGACCGAGGGGATACGCAGTATTTT. This translates into CASTRKTDRGDTQYF.

A few counts support this clonotype. V usage is TRBV20-1 and J usage is TRBJ1-6; D not resolved. The V gene lost 4 bases and the J gene lost 10 bases, with 14 bases spanning the gap. CDR3 size: 13 residues. Germline values: CDR1 DFQATT, CDR2 SNEGSKA (reference sequence). The CDR3 reads CSATPLQDSPLHF. In DNA form, the CDR3 reads TGCAGTGCTACCCCCCTACAAGACTCACCCCTCCACTTT.

This clonotype was seen at least ten times. V gene TRBV18 combines with J gene TRBJ2-5, with D uncertain. CDR3 length equals 12 residues. Trimming left V 3 bases short and J 1 base short, with 3 bases between. Germline V gene data show CDR1 as KGHSH and CDR2 as LQKENI. The CDR3 protein is CASSPVQETQYF. The CDR3 DNA sequence: TGTGCCAGCTCACCGGTCCAAGAGACCCAGTACTTC.

The chain is built from TRBV27 and TRBJ2-7, with TRBD2 as a possible D gene (6 bases). The germline V gene has CDR1 MNHEY and CDR2 SMNVEV (reference sequence). The CDR3 has 16 residues. V lost 7 bases to trimming and J lost 2 bases, with 21 bases between them. This CDR3 reads CASKEGPAFGTYEQYF. CDR3 in DNA: TGTGCCAGCAAGGAGGGCCCGGCTTTTGGCACCTACGAGCAGTACTTC.

This clonotype was seen repeatedly, ten times or more. This chain links TRBV28 with TRBJ2-4; D is unresolved. Trimming pared 2 bases from V and 0 bases from J, leaving 8 bases between. Germline V gene lookup returns CDR1 MDHEN and CDR2 SYDVKM. The CDR3 has 15 amino acids. CDR3 nucleotides: TGTGCCAGCAGTTTACAGAGAATAGCCAAAAACATTCAGTACTTC. As protein: CASSLQRIAKNIQYF. Using reference TRBV28 and TRBJ2-4 for the parts outside the CDR3, the full variable domain is DVKVTQSSRYLVKRTGEKVFLECVQDMDHENMFWYRQDPGLGLRLIYFSYDVKMKEKGDIPEGYSVSREKKERFSLILESASTNQTSMYLCASSLQRIAKNIQYFGAGTRLSVL.

This clonotype was seen at least ten times. The chain recombines TRBV10-3 with TRBJ1-5; TRBD1 matches at 8 bases. Germline CDR1 ENHRY, CDR2 SYGVKD. This CDR3 spans 15 amino acids. V dropped 4 bases and J dropped 6; count of bases not matched to a gene: 8. The chain's CDR3 is CAISGSDRVFQPQHF. CDR3 sequence (DNA): TGTGCCATCAGTGGTTCGGACAGGGTTTTTCAGCCCCAGCATTTT.

A note on this clonotype: This may stem from a read error, because a much larger clone lies one nucleotide away. V gene TRBV2 combines with J gene TRBJ1-4; D possibly corresponds to TRBD1 (6 bases). Trimming removed 7 bases from V and 10 bases from J, with 22 bases in between. The CDR3 has 15 amino acids. Germline V lookup: CDR1 SNHLY, CDR2 FYNNEI. CDR3 in amino acids: CASTVPGLGAVKLFF. CDR3 in DNA: TGTGCCAGCACCGTCCCGGGACTGGGGGCGGTAAAACTGTTTTTT.

The sample holds one count of this clonotype. This clone may be a read error of a much larger clone one base away. Since the CDR3 does not end with the conserved phenylalanine or tryptophan, this likely comes from a read error. The chain has TRBV6-2 or TRBV6-3 and TRBJ2-7; the D is unclear. Between the trimmed V and J ends, which lost 4 bases and 3 bases, there was a span of 7 bases. The germline V gene encodes CDR1 MNHEY and CDR2 SVGEGT. This CDR3 comprises 12 residues. The CDR3 spells CASSWTIYEQYL. The CDR3 DNA reads as TGTGCCAGCAGTTGGACCATCTACGAGCAGTACCTC.

V and J are TRBV19 and TRBJ2-6; no clear D gene. Germline lookup yields CDR1 LNHDA and CDR2 SQIVND (reference sequence). This CDR3 spans 17 amino acids. V gave up 6 bases and J gave up 1 base, with 16 bases separating them. The DNA of the CDR3 is TGTGCCAGTAGCTTGTTCGCGGATCAATCTGGGGCCAACGTCCTGACTTTC. Amino acids: CASSLFADQSGANVLTF.

This clonotype was recorded a few times. The J gene is TRBJ1-2, the V gene TRBV24-1; D gene ambiguous. Looked up from germline, CDR1 is KGHDR and CDR2 is SFDVKD. V was shortened by 4 bases and J by 8 bases, with 19 bases between the two germline ends. CDR3 length equals 15 residues. The CDR3 loop reads CATSDPENSLGGYTF. The CDR3 bases are TGTGCCACCAGTGACCCCGAAAACAGCCTCGGCGGCTACACCTTC.

Many counts were recorded for this clonotype. The V and J genes are TRBV7-9 and TRBJ2-3; 11 bases map to TRBD1. The CDR3 covers 17 residues. The germline V gene has CDR1 SEHNR and CDR2 FQNEAQ (reference sequence). The ends lost 2 bases at V and 4 bases at J; junction bases unmatched: 8. The CDR3 loop is CASSLLPGQGGADTQYF. In DNA form, the CDR3 reads TGTGCCAGCAGCTTATTACCGGGACAGGGGGGCGCAGATACGCAGTATTTT. The full variable domain, completed using reference TRBV7-9 and TRBJ2-3, is DTGVSQNPRHKITKRGQNVTFRCDPISEHNRLYWYRQTLGQGPEFLTYFQNEAQLEKSRLLSDRFSAERPKGSFSTLEIQRTEQGDSAMYLCASSLLPGQGGADTQYFGPGTRLTVL.

This clonotype was detected a few times. The chain combines TRBV11-3 with TRBJ2-4, with D unclear. There are 14 residues in the CDR3. Trimming pared 2 bases from V and 3 bases from J, leaving 8 bases between. Per the germline V gene, CDR1 is SGHNT and CDR2 is YENEEA. In DNA, the CDR3 is TGTGCCAGCAGCTTAATTACGGGCAAAAACATTCAGTACTTC. Protein product: CASSLITGKNIQYF.

This clonotype appeared many times. The chain combines TRBV12-3 or TRBV12-4 with TRBJ2-7; 10 nucleotides align to TRBD1. This CDR3 is 14 amino acids long. The junction had 3 bases not matched to a gene; V was cut back by 6 bases and J by 1 base. The CDR3 loop is CASRRDRGSYEQYF. The DNA of the CDR3 is TGTGCCAGCAGGCGGGACAGGGGATCCTACGAGCAGTACTTC.

This clonotype was seen many times. The chain couples TRBV7-2 to TRBJ2-3; tentative D call: TRBD1 (5 bases). Germline V gives CDR1 SGHTA, CDR2 FQGNSA. The CDR3 has 15 residues. V lost 0 bases and J 2 bases, leaving 9 bases between the germline ends. CDR3 coding DNA: TGTGCCAGCAGCTTAGCGCACAGGCCCACAGATACGCAGTATTTT. As protein: CASSLAHRPTDTQYF.

About this clonotype itself: Sequence at one end of the junction differs from germline and may be a read error. The V call is TRBV20-1, the J call TRBJ1-3, with TRBD1 matching over 7 bases. The CDR3 sequence is 15 residues long. Germline V lookup: CDR1 DFQATT, CDR2 SNEGSKA (reference sequence). The CDR3 coding sequence is TGCAGTGCTGGAGGACAGGCTGGTGTTGGAAACGCCATATATTTT. It is translated as CSAGGQAGVGNAIYF.

Ten or more counts support this clonotype. The CDR3 reads CAWDWGQHTEAFF. For the CDR3, the DNA is TGTGCCTGGGATTGGGGACAGCACACTGAAGCTTTCTTT. The chain links TRBV30 to TRBJ1-1; 7 nucleotides align to TRBD1. After removal of 5 bases from V and 3 bases from J, the junction contained 6 bases not matched to a gene. This CDR3 is built from 13 residues. Germline CDR1 and CDR2: GTSNPN and SVGIG (reference sequence).

V usage is TRBV19 and J usage is TRBJ2-7; TRBD2 matches 7 bases. The V gene end was trimmed by 0 bases and the J gene end by 1 base; junction bases not matched to a gene: 0. CDR1 is LNHDA, CDR2 SQIVND, per germline (reference sequence). This CDR3 has 14 residues. CDR3 loop: CASSIEGLSYEQYF. Here the CDR3 DNA reads TGTGCCAGTAGTATAGAGGGACTATCCTACGAGCAGTACTTC.

The J gene is TRBJ1-2, the V gene TRBV10-3, with TRBD1 as a possible D gene (5 bases). Germline-derived CDR1 and CDR2 are ENHRY and SYGVKD. CDR3 length: 15 amino acids. Trimming took off 4 bases at V and 2 bases at J, with 14 bases between the two ends. DNA of the CDR3: TGTGCCATCAGTGGAGTAAAGGGACGGAACTATGGCTACACCTTC. Amino acid sequence: CAISGVKGRNYGYTF.

This clonotype was seen a few times. The chain recombines TRBV27 with TRBJ2-1; D not resolved. V lost 8 bases, J lost 7 bases, and 6 bases lay in between. Germline-derived CDR1 and CDR2 are MNHEY and SMNVEV (reference sequence). The CDR3 is made up of 10 amino acids. CDR3 protein: CASGQNEQFF. CDR3 sequence (DNA): TGTGCCAGCGGCCAAAATGAGCAGTTCTTC.